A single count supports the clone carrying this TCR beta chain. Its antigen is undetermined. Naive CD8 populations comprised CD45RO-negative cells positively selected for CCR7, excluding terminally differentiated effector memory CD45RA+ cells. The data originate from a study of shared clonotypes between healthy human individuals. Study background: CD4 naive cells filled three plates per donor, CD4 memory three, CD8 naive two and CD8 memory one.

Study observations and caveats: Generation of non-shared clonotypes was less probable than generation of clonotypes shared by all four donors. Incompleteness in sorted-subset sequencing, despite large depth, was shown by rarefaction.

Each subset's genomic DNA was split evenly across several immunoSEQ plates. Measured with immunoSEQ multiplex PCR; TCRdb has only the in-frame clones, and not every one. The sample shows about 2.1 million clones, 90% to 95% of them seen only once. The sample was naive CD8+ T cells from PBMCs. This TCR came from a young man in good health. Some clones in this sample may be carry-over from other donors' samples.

CDR3 protein: CASSLLSSGGGDEQFF. The CDR3 nucleotides are TGTGCCAGCAGTTTATTGAGTAGCGGGGGCGGGGATGAGCAGTTCTTC. V and J are TRBV27 and TRBJ2-1; 9 bases line up with TRBD2. The V gene's germline CDR1 is MNHEY and CDR2 SMNVEV (reference sequence). This CDR3 has 16 residues. V shed 1 base, J shed 8 bases, and the junction held 9 bases outside the gene matches.